The 5 T cell receptor beta chains listed next were all sequenced from one sample in a study of low-dose radiotherapy and immunotherapy resistance in tumors. Described time point: before trial treatment. For amplifying TCRs, the PCR ran for about 20 cycles with Phusion, which was used together with a constant-region primer and the adapter on the V primers. TCRdb re-called the reads with MiXCR, one entry per CDR3 protein. There are roughly 46,000 distinct CDR3 sequences in the sample; 12% occur only once, and 6.2% lies in the top ten. Source: PBMCs, taken before treatment. These receptors originate from a female donor with ovarian cancer.

This clonotype was detected many times. The V call is TRBV6-6, the J call TRBJ1-4, with D possibly matching TRBD1 (5 bases). Looked up from germline, CDR1 is MNHNY and CDR2 is SVGAGI (reference sequence). V lost 7 bases, J lost 5 bases, and 14 bases lay in between. The length of the CDR3 is 14 residues. The CDR3 bases are TGTGCCAGCAAACTCGACAGCCTAAATGAAAAACTGTTTTTT. Translated: CASKLDSLNEKLFF.

The chain combines TRBV7-2 with TRBJ2-7; 8 bases are a match to TRBD2. Looked up from germline, CDR1 is SGHTA and CDR2 is FQGNSA. The length of the CDR3 is 13 residues. J lost 7 bases, V lost 8 bases, and 10 bases had no gene match. Here the CDR3 DNA reads TGTGCCAGCGCAGCGGGAGTCTTCCGGGAGCAGTACTTC. Translating gives CASAAGVFREQYF.

Ten or more counts support this clonotype. The rearrangement joins TRBV7-9 to TRBJ2-1; 7 bases are shared with TRBD2. This CDR3 has 13 residues. Germline lookup yields CDR1 SEHNR and CDR2 FQNEAQ (reference sequence). Losses at the gene ends were 5 bases for V and 7 bases for J; bases not matched to a gene: 5. CDR3 amino acids: CASSAQRDNEQFF. The CDR3 DNA reads as TGTGCCAGCAGCGCTCAGCGGGATAATGAGCAGTTCTTC.

There are many counts of this clonotype. This chain links TRBV27 with TRBJ2-7; 7 bases are a match to TRBD1. The V gene's germline CDR1 is MNHEY and CDR2 SMNVEV (reference sequence). CDR3 length: 13 amino acids. With 3 bases clipped from V and 3 bases from J, the junction kept 2 bases outside the gene matches. CDR3 in amino acids: CASSFRQGYEQYF. CDR3 coding DNA: TGTGCCAGCAGTTTCAGACAGGGCTACGAGCAGTACTTC.

The sample holds many counts of this clonotype. V and J are TRBV7-9 and TRBJ1-2; 7 nucleotides agree with TRBD1. J lost 6 bases, V lost 5 bases, and 12 bases had no gene match. The CDR3 length is 15 residues. Germline assignment: CDR1 SEHNR and CDR2 FQNEAQ (reference sequence). The CDR3 DNA sequence: TGTGCCAGCAGCAGGGGGACAGTCCACACAGATGGCTACACCTTC. Its translation is CASSRGTVHTDGYTF.